The present TCR beta chain was sequenced within a study of blood T cell repertoires in COVID-19. Study-wide background: Spain, Italy and the United States supplied samples that represented acute and convalescent COVID-19.

TCRdb's copy holds only in-frame clones and misses some; the assay was immunoSEQ multiplex PCR. Among about 55,000 clones listed, approximately 88% were seen once. This receptor was taken from a man aged 40-50 years with COVID-19, enrolled during active disease. Source material: peripheral blood.

For the CDR3, the DNA is TGCGCCAGCGGACGGGACAGGGGTATTAACTACGAGCAGTACTTC. Its protein is CASGRDRGINYEQYF. The chain employs TRBV5-1 and TRBJ2-7; 10 nucleotides align to TRBD1. V lost 7 bases to trimming and J lost 3 bases; unmatched junction nucleotides: 10. The CDR3 is 15 amino acids. Germline V CDR1 and CDR2: SGHRS, YFSETQ.